These 28 T cell receptor beta chains were all obtained from the same sample, sequenced in a study of control samples from healthy donors and cancer patients. Method: immunoSEQ multiplex PCR; TCRdb's copy keeps in-frame clones and lacks some. The sample lists 140,000 to 150,000 clones, 80% to 95% occurring once. The sample comprised blood. Receptor source: a man in his late teens or twenties in good health.

This sequence joins TRBV4-1 and TRBJ2-3; 7 positions agree with TRBD1. CDR1 and CDR2 (germline): MGHRA, YSYEKL. The junction had 9 bases not matched to a gene; V was cut back by 4 bases and J by 2 bases. The CDR3 contains 16 residues. The CDR3 coding sequence is TGCGCCAGCAGCCTACGACAGGGCGGTACCACAGATACGCAGTATTTT. Translated, it gives CASSLRQGGTTDTQYF.

With respect to this clone: At one end the junction does not follow the germline gene, possibly because of a read error. The rearrangement links TRBV7-2 to TRBJ2-7, with TRBD1 identical over 11 bases. This CDR3 is built from 15 residues. CDR1 SGHTA and CDR2 FQGNSA come from the germline V gene. CDR3 bases: TGTGCCAGCAGTTTAGGGACAGGGGGAGCCTACGAGCAGTACTTC. It encodes CASSLGTGGAYEQYF. The full variable domain, rest sourced from reference TRBV7-2 and TRBJ2-7, is GAGVSQSPSNKVTEKGKDVELRCDPISGHTALYWYRQSLGQGLEFLIYFQGNSAPDKSGLPSDRFSAERTGGSVSTLTIQRTQQEDSAVYLCASSLGTGGAYEQYFGPGTRLTVT.

This sequence joins TRBV10-3 and TRBJ1-4; D is unclear. Deletions cut 3 bases from V and 3 bases from J, with 11 bases between. Germline assignment: CDR1 ENHRY and CDR2 SYGVKD. The CDR3 length is 15 residues. The CDR3 loop is CAISDSKASNEKLFF. CDR3 coding DNA: TGTGCCATCAGTGATAGCAAGGCCTCTAATGAAAAACTGTTTTTT.

This clone was seen only once. The rearrangement joins TRBV6-6 to TRBJ1-5, with D possibly being TRBD1 (5 bases). Germline CDR1 is MNHNY and CDR2 is SVGAGI (reference sequence). The V gene lost 8 bases and the J gene lost 3 bases, with 20 bases spanning the gap. This CDR3 region has 16 residues. CDR3 residues: CASRVMGGEDNQPQHF. The CDR3 DNA is TGTGCCAGCCGGGTTATGGGAGGGGAAGACAATCAGCCCCAGCATTTT.

The chain employs TRBV7-2 and TRBJ2-5, with D hard to call. This CDR3 contains 14 residues. CDR1 and CDR2 (germline): SGHTA, FQGNSA. The ends were cut back, 1 base at V and 5 bases at J, with 11 bases in the middle. The CDR3: CASSLELGWETQYF. The CDR3 region has the DNA TGTGCCAGCAGCTTAGAGCTGGGGTGGGAGACCCAGTACTTC.

This chain uses TRBV20-1 with TRBJ2-1; the D is unclear. The CDR3 has 10 residues. Trimming left V 7 bases short and J 4 bases short, with 5 bases between. Germline V CDR1 and CDR2: DFQATT, SNEGSKA (reference sequence). The CDR3 here is CSGGYNEQFF. In nucleotides, the CDR3 is TGCAGTGGAGGTTACAATGAGCAGTTCTTC.

The J gene is TRBJ2-1, the V gene TRBV6-2 or TRBV6-3, with 10 positions matching TRBD1. Germline CDR1 MNHEY, CDR2 SVGEGT. This CDR3 comprises 15 residues. With 2 bases clipped from V and 6 bases from J, the junction kept 4 bases outside the gene matches. The CDR3 loop is CASSYPGTGVNEQFF. The DNA of the CDR3 is TGTGCCAGCAGTTACCCCGGGACAGGGGTCAATGAGCAGTTCTTC.

The V gene is TRBV11-2, the J gene TRBJ1-2; D ambiguous. This CDR3 spans 16 amino acids. Trimming cost V 1 base and J 4 bases, with 16 bases left between them. The germline V gene has CDR1 SGHAT and CDR2 FQNNGV. CDR3 residues: CASSLVAEARSYGYTF. The CDR3 DNA reads TGTGCCAGCAGCTTAGTGGCAGAGGCCAGATCCTATGGCTACACCTTC.

The chain is built from TRBV6-6 and TRBJ2-5; the D is unclear. The CDR3 length is 15 residues. Trimming stripped 2 bases from V and 3 bases from J, with 13 bases between. Germline assignment: CDR1 MNHNY and CDR2 SVGAGI (reference sequence). CDR3 loop: CASSYRPTAKETQYF. CDR3 in DNA: TGTGCCAGCAGTTACAGGCCGACGGCCAAAGAGACCCAGTACTTC.

The chain uses TRBV29-1 and TRBJ2-3; no firm D call. The CDR3 extends over 11 amino acids. Looked up from germline, CDR1 is SQVTM and CDR2 is ANQGSEA. Trimming took off 6 bases at V and 4 bases at J, with 8 bases between the two ends. CDR3: CSVGYADTQYF. Here the CDR3 DNA reads TGCAGCGTGGGGTACGCAGATACGCAGTATTTT.

The V gene is TRBV6-5, the J gene TRBJ1-1; D gene unclear. The germline gives CDR1 MNHEY, CDR2 SVGAGI. The CDR3 length is 13 residues. The V gene lost 7 bases and the J gene lost 8 bases, with 17 bases spanning the gap. The CDR3 protein is CASKDLLITEAFF. The CDR3 nucleotides are TGTGCCAGCAAAGACCTCCTCATTACAGAAGCTTTCTTT.

The J gene is TRBJ1-2, the V gene TRBV6-2 or TRBV6-3; D is undetermined. Trimming removed 5 bases at V and 4 bases at J, with 14 bases between. The CDR3 contains 14 residues. Germline V CDR1 and CDR2: MNHEY, SVGEGT. CDR3 protein: CASSSAGPLYGYTF. The CDR3 DNA follows: TGTGCCAGCAGTAGCGCAGGACCTCTCTATGGCTACACCTTC.

The chain joins TRBV30 to TRBJ2-1, with D possibly being TRBD1 or TRBD2 (6 bases each). The germline V and J ends were trimmed by 5 bases and 0 bases, with 14 bases remaining between them. The CDR3 spans 15 residues. Looked up from germline, CDR1 is GTSNPN and CDR2 is SVGIG (reference sequence). The CDR3, as DNA: TGTGCCTGGGGTATAGGGGGGAGCTCCTACAATGAGCAGTTCTTC. It is translated as CAWGIGGSSYNEQFF.

The V call is TRBV4-1, the J call TRBJ2-5, with TRBD1 identical over 7 bases. Germline V CDR1 and CDR2: MGHRA, YSYEKL. The CDR3 contains 15 residues. J was trimmed by 5 bases and V by 4 bases; bases with no gene match: 10. As DNA, the CDR3 is TGCGCCAGCAGCCGGCAGACAGGGTTTGCGGAGACCCAGTACTTC. It specifies CASSRQTGFAETQYF.

V usage is TRBV30 and J usage is TRBJ1-2; TRBD1 matches at 9 bases. V shed 2 bases and J 4 bases; nucleotides not matched to a gene: 8. The germline CDR1 and CDR2 sequences are GTSNPN and SVGIG (reference sequence). The length of the CDR3 is 15 residues. The CDR3 DNA follows: TGTGCCTGGAGTCAATTGGACAGGGGAGGCTATGGCTACACCTTC. Its protein product is CAWSQLDRGGYGYTF.

The chain has TRBV30 and TRBJ2-7; 9 nucleotides match TRBD1. This CDR3 has 15 amino acids. Germline V lookup: CDR1 GTSNPN, CDR2 SVGIG (reference sequence). With 0 bases clipped from V and 6 bases from J, the junction kept 9 bases outside the gene matches. Written as DNA, the CDR3 is TGTGCCTGGAGTGTACTCGACCTGACAGGGGGCGAGCAGTACTTC. Translating gives CAWSVLDLTGGEQYF.

J is TRBJ1-1 and V is TRBV2; unclear D gene. In germline, CDR1 is SNHLY, CDR2 FYNNEI. This CDR3 contains 13 residues. V lost 7 bases and J lost 0, with 9 bases in between. CDR3 coding DNA: TGTGCCAGCAAACTAGACATGAACACTGAAGCTTTCTTT. It translates to CASKLDMNTEAFF. Combining the CDR3 with reference TRBV2 and TRBJ1-1 gives the whole variable domain EPEVTQTPSHQVTQMGQEVILRCVPISNHLYFYWYRQILGQKVEFLVSFYNNEISEKSEIFDDQFSVERPDGSNFTLKIRSTKLEDSAMYFCASKLDMNTEAFFGQGTRLTVV.

The rearrangement uses TRBV19 and TRBJ2-4; D possibly corresponds to TRBD2 (5 bases). The CDR3 has 15 amino acids. V was pared by 0 bases and J by 9 bases, with 15 bases between. Looked up from germline, CDR1 is LNHDA and CDR2 is SQIVND (reference sequence). CDR3 protein: CASSIDRGLTGIQYF. CDR3 sequence (DNA): TGTGCCAGTAGTATAGATCGGGGATTGACGGGCATTCAGTACTTC.

This clone was picked up one time. The chain uses TRBV15 and TRBJ2-7, with D tentatively TRBD1 (5 bases). Germline V gene sequence: CDR1 LNHNV, CDR2 YYDKDF (reference sequence). The CDR3 contains 13 residues. The V end was cut by 5 bases, the J end by 5 bases, with 13 bases between. CDR3 coding DNA: TGTGCCACCAGCCAAGGGGTGTGGAACGAGCAGTACTTC. Translation: CATSQGVWNEQYF.

The DNA of the CDR3 is TGTGCCAGCAGCTTGTATAATAAGAACACTGAAGCTTTCTTT. Translating gives CASSLYNKNTEAFF. The gene calls are TRBV5-5 and TRBJ1-1; no clear D gene. With 1 base removed from V and 1 base from J, the gap between germline ends came to 8 bases. Germline CDR1 and CDR2: SGHKS and YYEKEE (reference sequence). The CDR3 is made up of 14 amino acids.

Here the CDR3 DNA reads TGTGCCAGCAGCGTAGCGGTCCCCCGAATAGGACAGGGTTCATGGGAGACCCAGTACTTC. It is translated as CASSVAVPRIGQGSWETQYF. This chain uses TRBV9 with TRBJ2-5; 8 bases line up with TRBD1. This CDR3 contains 20 residues. Germline V gives CDR1 SGDLS, CDR2 YYNGEE. The trim removed 0 bases at V and 5 bases at J, leaving 21 bases unmatched.

This clone has a handful of counts. J is TRBJ1-1 and V is TRBV10-3; no reliable D call. V was cut by 4 bases and J by 1 base, with 10 bases left in between. Germline V gene lookup returns CDR1 ENHRY and CDR2 SYGVKD. This CDR3 has 14 residues. The CDR3 sequence is CAISGGMENTEAFF. CDR3 coding DNA: TGTGCCATCAGTGGAGGGATGGAGAACACTGAAGCTTTCTTT.

The chain joins TRBV20-1 to TRBJ1-1; D gene unclear. Per germline, CDR1 DFQATT and CDR2 SNEGSKA (reference sequence). The CDR3 has 11 amino acids. With 3 bases removed from V and 4 bases from J, the gap between germline ends came to 6 bases. The CDR3 protein is CSARIGTEAFF. In DNA form, the CDR3 reads TGCAGTGCTAGGATCGGCACTGAAGCTTTCTTT.

This chain links TRBV4-3 with TRBJ1-3; 7 bases are shared with TRBD1. This CDR3 contains 17 residues. Germline values: CDR1 LGHNA, CDR2 YSLEER. V was pared by 3 bases and J by 1 base, with 9 bases of the junction left unmatched. The CDR3 bases are TGCGCCAGCAGCCAGGCAGGGGGTAGTGGATCTGGAAACACCATATATTTT. Its translation is CASSQAGGSGSGNTIYF.

The chain carries TRBV7-2 and TRBJ2-1; a possible D gene is TRBD1 (6 bases). The CDR3 spans 13 residues. V shed 1 base and J shed 6 bases, with 7 bases lying between them. Looked up from germline, CDR1 is SGHTA and CDR2 is FQGNSA. The CDR3 bases are TGTGCCAGCAGCTTAGGGGGGCTCAATGAGCAGTTCTTC. Its translation: CASSLGGLNEQFF.

The chain is built from TRBV9 and TRBJ1-2; no clear D. V was pared by 4 bases and J by 6 bases, with 13 bases between. CDR1 is SGDLS, CDR2 YYNGEE, per germline. This CDR3 comprises 13 residues. The CDR3 loop is CASSLTLEDGYTF. The CDR3 DNA reads as TGTGCCAGCAGCCTAACCCTGGAGGATGGCTACACCTTC.

This clone was recorded only once. This sequence joins TRBV16 and TRBJ2-1, with 9 bases that match TRBD1. V gave up 4 bases and J gave up 7 bases; unmatched junction bases: 5. This CDR3 has 14 residues. Germline values: CDR1 KGHSY, CDR2 FQNENV. The CDR3 coding sequence is TGTGCCAGCAGCCGGCCAGGACAGGGGAATGAGCAGTTCTTC. Amino acid sequence: CASSRPGQGNEQFF.

V is TRBV5-6 and J is TRBJ2-5; D uncertain. With 0 bases removed from V and 5 bases from J, the gap between germline ends came to 11 bases. The CDR3 totals 14 residues. Germline V gives CDR1 SGHDT, CDR2 YYEEEE. The CDR3 DNA follows: TGTGCCAGCAGCTTGGATGTATTGAGGGAGACCCAGTACTTC. It specifies CASSLDVLRETQYF.